This TCR beta chain came from a study of early T cells in non-severe SARS-CoV-2 infection. Looking at the study overall: The input, bulk RNA from unsorted whole blood, was sequenced, and chains were unpaired.

The germline V and J ends were trimmed by 0 bases and 2 bases, with 9 bases remaining between them. Germline V lookup: CDR1 SGHNT, CDR2 YYREEE (reference sequence). This CDR3 is 15 amino acids long. Unique molecular identifiers were attached to individual cDNA molecules. Via MiXCR, TCRdb re-called the 5' RACE reads, giving one row per CDR3 protein. The sample has more than 90,000 distinct CDR3 sequences, roughly 13% seen once. This clonotype was counted ten times or more. This chain links TRBV5-4 with TRBJ1-5; perhaps TRBD1 as D (5 bases). Specimen: whole blood. The source is an adult who was a healthcare worker with PCR-confirmed SARS-CoV-2 infection or an uninfected control (not recorded which). The CDR3 here is CASSLGSGGNQPQHF. Written as DNA, the CDR3 is TGTGCCAGCAGCTTGGGCTCGGGGGGCAATCAGCCCCAGCATTTT.